The rows below give T cell receptor beta chains drawn from one sample of a study of CD8+ T cells in alopecia areata. Sequencing was performed with immunoSEQ multiplex PCR; in TCRdb, only in-frame clones are kept and a portion is missing. The table lists 150,000 to 200,000 clones, roughly 60% of them singletons. Material for sequencing was CD4+ T cells sorted from blood. The receptors stem from a human donor in good health. The CDR3 runs from the conserved cysteine through the conserved F or W. The D gene is left open where the match is weak. Clone size, where shown, is once, few, many, or a class for clones that have expanded.

D gene,clone size,J gene,CDR3 length,V gene,CDR3 protein,CDR3 DNA
-,-,TRBJ2-6,17,TRBV29-1,CSVLFRKQASGANVLTF,TGCAGCGTTCTTTTCCGTAAACAGGCCTCTGGGGCCAACGTCCTGACTTTC
TRBD1,-,TRBJ1-2,13,TRBV5-1,CASSLGDRDGYTF,TGCGCCAGCAGCTTGGGGGACAGGGATGGCTACACCTTC
TRBD2,few,TRBJ2-3,15,TRBV5-1,CASSRSGRGTDTQYF,TGCGCCAGCAGCCGGAGCGGGAGAGGCACAGATACGCAGTATTTT
-,few,TRBJ2-3,14,TRBV5-6,CASSRDRRTDTQYF,TGTGCCAGCAGCAGGGACCGACGCACAGATACGCAGTATTTT
-,few,TRBJ2-1,14,TRBV29-1,CSVVSRGALNEQFF,TGCAGCGTTGTATCGAGGGGGGCCTTGAATGAGCAGTTCTTC
-,-,TRBJ2-7,14,TRBV28,CASRGESGSYEQYF,TGTGCCAGTCGGGGAGAGAGCGGCTCCTACGAGCAGTACTTC
TRBD1,-,TRBJ1-5,15,TRBV18,CASSSTGVSNQPQHF,TGTGCCAGCTCGAGCACAGGGGTTAGCAATCAGCCCCAGCATTTT
-,-,TRBJ1-1,11,TRBV29-1,CSVGWGQKAFF,TGCAGCGTGGGGTGGGGGCAAAAAGCTTTCTTT
TRBD2,-,TRBJ2-3,17,TRBV29-1,CSVGGTSGRASGDTQYF,TGCAGCGTAGGTGGGACTAGCGGGAGAGCCTCAGGTGATACGCAGTATTTT
-,once,TRBJ2-2,15,TRBV5-1,CASSLKRVNTGELFF,TGCGCCAGCAGCTTAAAACGGGTGAACACCGGGGAGCTGTTTTTT
TRBD2,-,TRBJ2-4,15,TRBV27,CASSLSSSGRDIQYF,TGTGCCAGCAGTTTAAGCTCTAGCGGGAGAGACATTCAGTACTTC
TRBD1,-,TRBJ1-4,17,TRBV25-1,CASSERTHRGSNEKLFF,TGTGCCAGCAGTGAGAGGACTCACAGGGGATCAAATGAAAAACTGTTTTTT
-,few,TRBJ1-2,13,TRBV5-1,CASSLGGNYGYTF,TGCGCCAGCAGCTTAGGGGGAAACTATGGCTACACCTTC
-,-,TRBJ1-5,13,TRBV30,CAWSDSNNQPQHF,TGTGCCTGGTCTGACAGTAACAATCAGCCCCAGCATTTT
-,-,TRBJ2-5,14,TRBV7-6,CASSLGVGTETQYF,TGTGCCAGCAGCTTAGGCGTCGGGACAGAGACCCAGTACTTC
TRBD1,-,TRBJ1-2,11,TRBV29-1,CSVAGTGGYTF,TGCAGCGTCGCCGGGACAGGCGGCTACACCTTC
TRBD2,few,TRBJ2-5,15,TRBV10-3,CAISEGSGSRKTQYF,TGTGCCATCAGTGAGGGTAGCGGGAGTCGAAAGACCCAGTACTTC
-,-,TRBJ2-4,16,TRBV29-1,CSVGVRTSTAKNIQYF,TGCAGCGTTGGGGTGCGCACCTCCACGGCCAAAAACATTCAGTACTTC
-,-,TRBJ2-3,12,TRBV29-1,CSVQGAGDTQYF,TGCAGCGTTCAAGGGGCGGGAGATACGCAGTATTTT
TRBD1,medium-sized,TRBJ1-1,15,TRBV7-9,CASSIRQGPNTEAFF,TGTGCCAGCAGCATTAGACAGGGTCCGAACACTGAAGCTTTCTTT
TRBD1,few,TRBJ1-5,15,TRBV2,CASRSGTGVWEPQHF,TGTGCCAGCAGATCTGGGACAGGGGTATGGGAGCCCCAGCATTTT
-,-,TRBJ2-3,14,TRBV5-1,CASSLVVGTDTQYF,TGCGCCAGCAGCTTGGTGGTAGGCACAGATACGCAGTATTTT
-,-,TRBJ2-7,12,TRBV30,CAWSQSGTRAYF,TGTGCCTGGAGCCAATCCGGGACACGGGCGTACTTC
TRBD2,once,TRBJ2-1,11,TRBV6-6,CASGRGDEQFF,TGTGCCAGCGGGAGGGGTGATGAGCAGTTCTTC
-,-,TRBJ2-5,14,TRBV7-2,CASSLGGSLWAQYF,TGTGCCAGCAGCCTAGGCGGCAGTTTATGGGCCCAGTACTTC
-,once,TRBJ1-2,13,TRBV19,CASSSLSHYGYTF,TGTGCCAGTAGTTCCCTCTCTCACTATGGCTACACCTTC
-,-,TRBJ2-7,14,TRBV30,CAWSPDPRQAEQYF,TGTGCCTGGAGTCCGGACCCGAGACAGGCGGAACAGTACTTC
-,-,TRBJ2-1,13,TRBV7-9,CASSVTVLNEQFF,TGTGCCAGCAGCGTGACAGTTCTCAATGAGCAGTTCTTC
-,-,TRBJ2-1,18,TRBV7-2,CASSLALSGGYTYNEQFF,TGTGCCAGCAGCTTAGCGCTATCCGGGGGCTATACCTACAATGAGCAGTTCTTC
-,-,TRBJ2-3,13,TRBV21-1,CARRRDTTDTQYF,TGTGCCCGCCGAAGGGACACCACAGATACGCAGTATTTT
-,-,TRBJ2-3,17,TRBV29-1,CSVDGRPMGGSTDTQYF,TGCAGCGTTGATGGCCGTCCGATGGGTGGATCCACAGATACGCAGTATTTT
-,-,TRBJ2-2,13,TRBV4-2,CASSQVLTGELFF,TGTGCCAGCAGCCAAGTCTTGACCGGGGAGCTGTTTTTT
-,-,TRBJ2-7,14,TRBV5-1,CASSLAPRSYEQYF,TGCGCCAGCAGCTTGGCCCCCCGATCCTACGAGCAGTACTTC
-,few,TRBJ2-5,12,TRBV29-1,CSVTGFAKTQYF,TGCAGCGTTACAGGGTTCGCGAAGACCCAGTACTTC
TRBD2,-,TRBJ2-1,14,TRBV29-1,CSASGLALYNEQFF,TGCAGCGCCTCGGGACTAGCGCTCTACAATGAGCAGTTCTTC
TRBD1,-,TRBJ2-2,12,TRBV19,CASSDREGELFF,TGTGCCAGTAGCGACAGGGAGGGGGAGCTGTTTTTT
-,few,TRBJ2-7,15,TRBV6-1,CASSSHGGSSYEQYF,TGTGCCAGCAGCTCCCACGGCGGCAGCTCCTACGAGCAGTACTTC
-,-,TRBJ1-5,13,TRBV2,CASRGDGNQPQHF,TGTGCCAGCAGGGGGGATGGTAATCAGCCCCAGCATTTT
-,-,TRBJ1-5,13,TRBV29-1,CSVVTGLNQPQHF,TGCAGCGTGGTAACAGGGCTGAATCAGCCCCAGCATTTT
-,few,TRBJ2-1,13,TRBV10-3,CAINRDGWNEQFF,TGTGCCATCAATAGGGACGGGTGGAATGAGCAGTTCTTC
TRBD2,-,TRBJ2-2,16,TRBV11-2,CASFQRAGEGTGELFF,TGTGCCAGCTTTCAGCGAGCGGGAGAAGGGACCGGGGAGCTGTTTTTT
TRBD1,-,TRBJ1-1,11,TRBV30,CAWADREGAFF,TGTGCCTGGGCGGACAGGGAGGGAGCTTTCTTT
-,-,TRBJ1-1,13,TRBV29-1,CSVEGRLYTEAFF,TGCAGCGTTGAAGGGAGGTTGTACACTGAAGCTTTCTTT
-,-,TRBJ2-3,14,TRBV29-1,CSVWKATSTDTQYF,TGCAGCGTCTGGAAGGCGACCAGCACAGATACGCAGTATTTT
TRBD1,once,TRBJ2-5,11,TRBV5-1,CASSEGQGLNF,TGCGCCAGCAGCGAGGGACAGGGGTTAAACTTC